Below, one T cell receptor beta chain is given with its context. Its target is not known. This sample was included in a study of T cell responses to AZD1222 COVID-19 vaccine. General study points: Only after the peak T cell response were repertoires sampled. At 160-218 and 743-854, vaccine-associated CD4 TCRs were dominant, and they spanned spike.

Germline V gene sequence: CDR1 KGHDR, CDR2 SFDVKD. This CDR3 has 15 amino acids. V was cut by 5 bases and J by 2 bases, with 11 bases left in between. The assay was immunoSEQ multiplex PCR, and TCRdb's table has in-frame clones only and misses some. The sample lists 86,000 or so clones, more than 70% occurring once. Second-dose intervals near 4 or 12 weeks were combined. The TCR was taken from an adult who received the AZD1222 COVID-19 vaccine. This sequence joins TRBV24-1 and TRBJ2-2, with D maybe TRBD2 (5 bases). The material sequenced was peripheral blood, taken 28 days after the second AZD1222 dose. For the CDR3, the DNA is TGTGCCACCAGTGTAGGTGGGAGAAACACCGGGGAGCTGTTTTTT. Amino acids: CATSVGGRNTGELFF.